This T cell receptor beta chain was obtained from a study of T cell responses to AZD1222 COVID-19 vaccine. V lost 1 base, J lost 7 bases, and 14 bases lay in between. The V gene's germline CDR1 is LNHDA and CDR2 SQIVND (reference sequence). The CDR3 totals 15 residues. General study points: Spike-specific TCR breadth and depth rose after two AZD1222 doses.

Concerning this clone: Its antigen is not known.

Sequenced by immunoSEQ multiplex PCR; TCRdb stores in-frame clones only, minus some. The data show under 200,000 clones, over 85% seen once. J is TRBJ1-5 and V is TRBV19; D possibly corresponds to TRBD1 (6 bases). The TCR comes from an adult who received the MenACWY meningococcal vaccine as a control. This specimen was peripheral blood, taken 28 days after the second dose of the MenACWY control vaccine. DNA for the CDR3: TGTGCCAGTAGTATAGTTAGGGGGTCGGGACAGCCCCAGCATTTT. It codes for CASSIVRGSGQPQHF. Filled out from reference TRBV19 and TRBJ1-5, the complete variable domain reads DGGITQSPKYLFRKEGQNVTLSCEQNLNHDAMYWYRQDPGQGLRLIYYSQIVNDFQKGDIAEGYSVSREKKESFPLTVTSAQKNPTAFYLCASSIVRGSGQPQHFGDGTRLSIL.